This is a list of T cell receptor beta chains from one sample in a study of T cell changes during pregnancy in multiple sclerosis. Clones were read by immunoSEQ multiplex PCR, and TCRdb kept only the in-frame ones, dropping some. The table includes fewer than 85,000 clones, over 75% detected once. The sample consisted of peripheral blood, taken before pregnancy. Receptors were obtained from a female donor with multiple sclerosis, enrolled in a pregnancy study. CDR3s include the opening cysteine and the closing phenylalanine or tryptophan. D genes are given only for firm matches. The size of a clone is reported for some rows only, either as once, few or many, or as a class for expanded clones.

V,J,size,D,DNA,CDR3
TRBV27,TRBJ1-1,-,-,TGTGCCAGCAGGACCGGACAGAACACTGAAGCTTTCTTT,CASRTGQNTEAFF
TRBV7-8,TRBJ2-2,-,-,TGTGCCAGCAGCTTTGGTTCCCAGGGTCGGCACACCGGGGAGCTGTTTTTT,CASSFGSQGRHTGELFF
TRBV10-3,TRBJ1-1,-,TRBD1,TGTGCCATTACTACCCGCGGACAGGCCACCGAAGCTTTCTTT,CAITTRGQATEAFF
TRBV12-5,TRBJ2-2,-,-,TGTGCTAGTGGTTTGAACCCAAACCGGGGGGCAGGGCGTTGGCTGTTTTTT,CASGLNPNRGAGRWLFF
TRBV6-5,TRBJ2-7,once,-,TGTGCCAGCAGTTTACAGGGCATTCCCTACGAGCAGTACTTC,CASSLQGIPYEQYF
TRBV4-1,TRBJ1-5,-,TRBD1,TGCGCCAGCAGCCAAGAGAGTTCCACGGACAGGAGTTACAATCAGCCCCAGCATTTT,CASSQESSTDRSYNQPQHF
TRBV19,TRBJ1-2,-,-,TGTGCCGCGGCCGCAGTCCATCCCTACGGTGGCTACACCTTC,CAAAAVHPYGGYTF
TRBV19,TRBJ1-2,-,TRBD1,TGTGCCAGTAGTACAACAGGGGGCGCCGGCTATGGCTACACCTTC,CASSTTGGAGYGYTF
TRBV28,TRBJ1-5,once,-,TGTGCCAGCAGCCCCCCCCCAGGCTATCAGCCCCAGCATTTT,CASSPPPGYQPQHF
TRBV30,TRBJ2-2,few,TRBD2,TGTGCCTGGAGTGTACTAGCGGGGGGGCCCGGGGAGCTGTTTTTT,CAWSVLAGGPGELFF
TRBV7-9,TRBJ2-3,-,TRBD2,TGTGCCAGCAGCCGACTAGCGGGGGTCGAAGATACGCAGTATTTT,CASSRLAGVEDTQYF
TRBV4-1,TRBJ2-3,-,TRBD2,TGCGCCAGCAGCCAAGGAGGGAGGGGCACAGATACGCAGTATTTT,CASSQGGRGTDTQYF
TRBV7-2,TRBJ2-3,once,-,TGTGCCAGCAGCCACGGTCGTACTAGCACAGATACGCAGTATTTT,CASSHGRTSTDTQYF
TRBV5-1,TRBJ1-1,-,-,TGCGCCAGCAGCTACCTCACGGGGAACACTGAAGCTTTCTTT,CASSYLTGNTEAFF
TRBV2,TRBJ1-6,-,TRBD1,TGTGCCAGCAGTGGACAGGGGGCCGGGGAATTCTCCCTCCACTTT,CASSGQGAGEFSLHF
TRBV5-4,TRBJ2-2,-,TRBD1,TGTGCCAGCAGCTCCGACAGGGGAGGAACCGGGGAGCTGTTTTTT,CASSSDRGGTGELFF
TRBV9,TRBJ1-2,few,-,TGTGCCAGCAGAGATAACCAGGGGAACTATGGCTACACCTTC,CASRDNQGNYGYTF
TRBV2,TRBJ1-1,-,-,TGTGCCAGCATAGCTAGAAGTGCGGGGACGAACACTGAAGCTTTCTTT,CASIARSAGTNTEAFF
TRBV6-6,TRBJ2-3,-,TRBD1,TGTGCCAGCAGTTTATCCCGACAGGGAAACACAGATACGCAGTATTTT,CASSLSRQGNTDTQYF
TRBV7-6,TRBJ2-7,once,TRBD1,TGTGCCAGCAGCTCCTGGACAGGCTCCTACGAGCAGTACTTC,CASSSWTGSYEQYF
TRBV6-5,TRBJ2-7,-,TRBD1,TGTGCCAGCAGTTATCGGCACAGGGGATCCTACGAGCAGTACTTC,CASSYRHRGSYEQYF
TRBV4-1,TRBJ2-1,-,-,TGCGCCAGCAGCCAAGAAAGGGACACGTCCTACAATGAGCAGTTCTTC,CASSQERDTSYNEQFF
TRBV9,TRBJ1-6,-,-,TGTGCCAGCAGCCCTCTCGGACACCCGTCACCCCTCCACTTT,CASSPLGHPSPLHF
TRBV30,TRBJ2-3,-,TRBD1,TGTGCCTGGAGCGTATTCCTGAGGGGACAGGGGGCGAAAGATACGCAGTATTTT,CAWSVFLRGQGAKDTQYF
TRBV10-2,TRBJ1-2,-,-,TGCGCCAGCAGTGCGGGGTTCAGTGGCTACACCTTC,CASSAGFSGYTF
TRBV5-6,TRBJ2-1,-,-,TGTGCCAGCAGCTTGGCGGCGGGCGGGGCCTGGGGTGAGCAGTTCTTC,CASSLAAGGAWGEQFF